The rows below give T cell receptor beta chains drawn from one sample of a study of OX40 agonist ivuxolimab in advanced cancers. Generated by immunoSEQ multiplex PCR, the TCRdb table keeps only in-frame clones and is missing some. The table has about 96,000 clones, 90% seen once; the top ten hold around 1.5%. Here the sequenced sample was CD4+ or CD8+ T cells sorted from blood, taken in a trial of the OX40 agonist ivuxolimab. Source of these receptors: an adult with an advanced solid tumor such as melanoma, head and neck, liver or kidney cancer. CDR3s include the opening cysteine and the closing phenylalanine or tryptophan. The order of the fields is J gene, clone size, V gene, CDR3 length, D gene, CDR3 protein, CDR3 DNA. The D gene is left open where the match is weak. Not all rows give a size; the values are once, few, many and, for expanded clones, a class.

>TRBJ2-3|-|TRBV29-1|12|TRBD2
CSVVAGGRTQYF
TGCAGCGTTGTAGCGGGGGGTCGGACGCAGTATTTT
>TRBJ2-7|-|TRBV18|14|-
CASSPLRGGDEQYF
TGTGCCAGCTCACCACTCCGGGGCGGGGACGAGCAGTACTTC
>TRBJ2-7|-|TRBV7-9|14|-
CASSLASVTYEQYF
TGTGCCAGCAGCTTAGCTAGCGTCACCTACGAGCAGTACTTC
>TRBJ2-7|-|TRBV5-1|12|-
CASSPSRHEQYF
TGCGCCAGCAGCCCCTCGAGGCACGAGCAGTACTTC
>TRBJ2-7|-|TRBV28|15|-
CASSLPLGARNEQYF
TGTGCCAGCAGTTTGCCCCTAGGGGCGCGGAACGAGCAGTACTTC
>TRBJ2-1|-|TRBV7-2|17|TRBD1
CASSPLKGQGAPNEQFF
TGTGCCAGCAGCCCCCTTAAGGGACAGGGGGCGCCCAATGAGCAGTTCTTC
>TRBJ1-5|-|TRBV7-2|13|-
CASSPSPVEPQHF
TGTGCCAGCAGCCCTAGCCCAGTTGAGCCCCAGCATTTT
>TRBJ2-5|-|TRBV4-3|13|TRBD2
CASSPSGGETQYF
TGCGCCAGCAGCCCTAGCGGGGGGGAGACCCAGTACTTC
>TRBJ2-5|-|TRBV10-3|13|-
CAISLRVGETQYF
TGTGCCATCAGCCTAAGGGTGGGGGAGACCCAGTACTTC
>TRBJ1-5|-|TRBV7-8|16|-
CASSFLAFYSNQPQHF
TGTGCCAGCAGCTTTTTGGCGTTCTATAGCAATCAGCCCCAGCATTTT
>TRBJ1-3|few|TRBV5-4|15|-
CASSLQGGGGNTIYF
TGTGCCAGCAGCTTACAGGGAGGAGGTGGAAACACCATATATTTT
>TRBJ2-7|-|TRBV19|14|-
CASRGAGGTYEQYF
TGTGCCAGTCGCGGGGCAGGGGGGACCTACGAGCAGTACTTC
>TRBJ2-7|-|TRBV4-1|20|TRBD2
CASSQDRAGLAGAMVYEQYF
TGCGCCAGCAGCCAAGATCGTGCAGGACTAGCGGGAGCAATGGTATACGAGCAGTACTTC
>TRBJ2-1|-|TRBV9|15|TRBD2
CASSVQAGGWNEQFF
TGTGCCAGCAGCGTTCAGGCGGGAGGATGGAATGAGCAGTTCTTC
>TRBJ2-3|-|TRBV11-3|13|TRBD2
CASSGLAGLAQYF
TGTGCCAGCAGCGGACTAGCGGGGTTGGCGCAGTATTTT
>TRBJ2-3|-|TRBV15|16|TRBD1
CATSILGQARGDTQYF
TGTGCCACCAGCATTCTAGGACAGGCTCGGGGAGATACGCAGTATTTT
>TRBJ1-2|-|TRBV28|17|-
CASRPQPGQAWGYGYTF
TGTGCCAGCAGACCCCAACCGGGCCAGGCTTGGGGCTATGGCTACACCTTC
>TRBJ2-3|-|TRBV18|15|-
CASAERGGSTDTQYF
TGTGCCAGCGCCGAGAGGGGGGGTAGCACAGATACGCAGTATTTT
>TRBJ2-7|-|TRBV19|15|-
CASSIRPGSSYEQYF
TGTGCCAGTAGTATACGTCCTGGGAGCTCCTACGAGCAGTACTTC
>TRBJ1-3|-|TRBV19|14|-
CASSTQRGGNTIYF
TGTGCCAGTAGTACGCAGAGAGGCGGAAACACCATATATTTT
>TRBJ2-2|once|TRBV7-9|16|TRBD1
CASSSSGTGYAGELFF
TGTGCCAGCAGCTCGTCCGGGACAGGGTATGCCGGGGAGCTGTTTTTT
>TRBJ2-7|-|TRBV7-8|15|-
CASSLEAISSYEQYF
TGTGCCAGCAGCTTAGAAGCGATAAGCTCCTACGAGCAGTACTTC
>TRBJ2-2|-|TRBV5-4|14|-
CASSLKADGGELFF
TGTGCCAGCAGCTTAAAGGCCGACGGCGGGGAGCTGTTTTTT
>TRBJ1-1|-|TRBV28|13|-
CASSSPGDTEAFF
TGTGCCAGCAGTTCACCTGGGGACACTGAAGCTTTCTTT
>TRBJ1-4|-|TRBV27|17|-
CASSALQGNLANEKLFF
TGTGCCAGCAGTGCCCTCCAGGGCAATCTCGCTAATGAAAAACTGTTTTTT
>TRBJ2-7|-|TRBV28|15|TRBD2
CASSVSSGRLYEQYF
TGTGCCAGCAGTGTTTCTAGCGGGAGGCTATACGAGCAGTACTTC
>TRBJ2-5|-|TRBV19|13|TRBD1
CASSVQGSETQYF
TGTGCCAGTAGTGTACAGGGGTCGGAGACCCAGTACTTC
>TRBJ1-2|-|TRBV5-6|16|-
CASSLLRGIENYGYTF
TGTGCCAGCAGCTTGCTCCGAGGGATAGAAAACTATGGCTACACCTTC
>TRBJ2-3|-|TRBV7-2|13|TRBD1
CASTWDSEDTQYF
TGTGCCAGCACCTGGGACAGCGAAGATACGCAGTATTTT
>TRBJ2-1|once|TRBV7-3|15|TRBD2
CASSLAGGPESEQFF
TGTGCCAGCAGCTTAGCGGGAGGGCCCGAGTCTGAGCAGTTCTTC
>TRBJ2-2|-|TRBV11-2|19|TRBD2
CASSPTGTSGFGATGELFF
TGTGCCAGCAGCCCAACCGGGACTAGCGGGTTTGGCGCTACCGGGGAGCTGTTTTTT
>TRBJ1-2|-|TRBV6-6|14|-
CASSLQRGDYGYTF
TGTGCCAGCAGTCTACAGAGGGGTGACTATGGCTACACCTTC
>TRBJ2-1|-|TRBV4-2|15|TRBD2
CASSQGTSRYNEQFF
TGTGCCAGCAGCCAGGGGACTAGCCGATACAATGAGCAGTTCTTC
>TRBJ2-7|-|TRBV28|14|TRBD1
CASSSGQVFREQYF
TGTGCCAGCAGTTCCGGACAGGTTTTTCGGGAGCAGTACTTC
>TRBJ1-5|-|TRBV11-2|14|-
CASSPGDSNQPQHF
TGTGCCAGCAGCCCTGGGGACAGCAATCAGCCCCAGCATTTT
>TRBJ1-3|-|TRBV11-3|14|TRBD1
CASQGVAAGNTIYF
TGTGCCAGCCAGGGGGTCGCGGCTGGAAACACCATATATTTT
>TRBJ1-2|-|TRBV2|13|-
CASSGAFGGGYTF
TGTGCCAGCAGCGGGGCCTTTGGTGGGGGCTACACCTTC
>TRBJ2-2|-|TRBV4-3|15|-
CASSQEGPGGGELFF
TGCGCCAGCAGCCAAGAGGGCCCCGGGGGCGGGGAGCTGTTTTTT